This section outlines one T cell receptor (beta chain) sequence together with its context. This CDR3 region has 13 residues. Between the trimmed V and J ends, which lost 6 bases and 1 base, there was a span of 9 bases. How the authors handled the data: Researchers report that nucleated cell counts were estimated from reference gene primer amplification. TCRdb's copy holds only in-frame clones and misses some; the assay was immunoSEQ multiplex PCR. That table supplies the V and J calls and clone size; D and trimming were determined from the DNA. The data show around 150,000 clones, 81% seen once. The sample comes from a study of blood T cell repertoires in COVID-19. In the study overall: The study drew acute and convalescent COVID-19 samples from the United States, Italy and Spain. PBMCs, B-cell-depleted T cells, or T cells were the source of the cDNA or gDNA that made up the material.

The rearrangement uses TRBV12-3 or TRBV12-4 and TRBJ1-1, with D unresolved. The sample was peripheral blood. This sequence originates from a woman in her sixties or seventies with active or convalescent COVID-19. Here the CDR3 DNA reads TGTGCCAGCAGAATTCGAGAGAACACTGAAGCTTTCTTT. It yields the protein CASRIRENTEAFF.